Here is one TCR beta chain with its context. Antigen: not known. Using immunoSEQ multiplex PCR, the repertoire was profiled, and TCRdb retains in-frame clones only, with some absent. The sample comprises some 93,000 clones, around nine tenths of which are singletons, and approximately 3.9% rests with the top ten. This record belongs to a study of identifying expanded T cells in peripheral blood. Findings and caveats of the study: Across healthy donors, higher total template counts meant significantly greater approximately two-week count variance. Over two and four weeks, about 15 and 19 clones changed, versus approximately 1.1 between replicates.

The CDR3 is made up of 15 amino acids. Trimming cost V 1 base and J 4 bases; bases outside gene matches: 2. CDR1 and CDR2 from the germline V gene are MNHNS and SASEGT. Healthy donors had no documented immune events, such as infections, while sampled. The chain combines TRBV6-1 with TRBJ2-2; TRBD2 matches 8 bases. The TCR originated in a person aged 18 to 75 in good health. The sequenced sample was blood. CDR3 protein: CASSEGAGVTGELFF. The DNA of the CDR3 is TGTGCCAGCAGTGAAGGAGCGGGAGTCACCGGGGAGCTGTTTTTT.